This T cell receptor beta chain was identified during a study of cytomegalovirus exposure and HLA in healthy donors (dated by TCRdb to 2016 to 2017). With regard to the full study: According to an earlier analysis of several hundred of the donors, 200 million or so T cells yielded 117 million unique TCR beta sequences and less than 300 Gb of sequence data. Class I and class II HLA loci were covered by the typing at four-digit resolution. Among the roughly 410 genotyped donors, 81% belonged to the genetic ancestry cluster associated with self-reported Caucasian donors. In a later genetic analysis, genome-wide SNP genotypes for about three fifths of the roughly 670 donors were used, and that subset was treated as a discovery cohort. The study aimed to test whether cataloging public T cell receptors could reveal signatures of past pathogen exposure. Every repertoire in the discovery cohort had been generated on one and the same sequencing platform. Donor age, sex, ethnicity and CMV serostatus were compiled alongside the repertoire data. Typing coverage varied by locus: about 620-630 donors for A, B, C, DRB1 and DQB1; approximately 560 for DQA1; more than 600 for DPA1; around 450 for DPB1. A separate validation cohort of some 130 different subjects was used in addition to the approximately 700-subject first cohort. In an earlier analysis of a few hundred of the donors, high-throughput TCR beta sequencing was used to judge whether each TCR beta V gene segment behaved as functional or pseudogenic. Because of strong linkage in the cohort, roughly five DR-DQ haplotypes were treated as single units for association and clustering. To predict cytomegalovirus infection status, the study brought together high-throughput TCR immunosequencing, statistical association of individual TCRs with disease status, and machine learning. In the later analysis, no new phenotypic data were used to find candidate immune exposures; instead, reliance was placed on TCR beta sequences and their occurrence across donors. A later analysis re-examined previously published TCR beta repertoires from hundreds of donors and added high-resolution HLA genotyping to investigate patterns of TCR occurrence. Across 398 genotyped donors of the cohort, an average of approximately 200,000 unique TCR beta nucleotide sequences per donor were sequenced, and 15% to 20% of those sequences were non-productive. The study used immunosequencing to profile the T cell repertoires of 670 or so subjects and linked those repertoires to cytomegalovirus serostatus. Approximately 310 gigabases of sequencing data and tens of millions of unique TCR sequences were included in an early release covering 550 to 650 HLA-typed donors. The paper as a whole reports these results and caveats: Only TCR beta chains were sequenced in this cohort, and the absence of alpha or paired-chain data limited detectable features. According to the authors, the approach could potentially be generalized to other disease states and immunological phenotypes. Roughly uniform sequencing depth across donors was assumed in presence/absence analyses, although this assumption may not hold. Some IMGT-functional V segments, including TRBV6-2 and TRBV6-3, could not be distinguished by the 87-base-pair reads and were therefore excluded. For the cohort, immune exposure information was limited to CMV serostatus. A cluster of highly shared sequence variants was judged likely to be a technical artifact of the sequencing pipeline. The study listed 150 to 200 TCR beta chains as associated with cytomegalovirus. When HLA alleles, especially DR and DQ, strongly co-occurred, attributing TCR associations to individual alleles was difficult. In an earlier analysis of fewer than 700 of the donors, most TCR beta V segments appeared in productive rearrangements about 87% or about 30% of the time, broadly matching IMGT annotations. In a later genetic analysis, a missense DCLRE1C variant was associated with V-gene and J-gene trimming of TCR beta chains, and the association was replicated in an independent cohort. A later genetic analysis reported fewer N-insertions in productive TCRs among donors in an Asian-associated ancestry cluster than the 666-donor mean. A further reported finding was that TCR beta sequences accurately predicted the HLA-A and HLA-B alleles for most subjects in the first cohort. In vitro tests confirmed that a few of the cytomegalovirus-associated TCR beta chains recognize cytomegalovirus antigens. Compared with equally common non-associated chains, HLA-associated TCR beta chains in a later analysis were more clonally expanded and had lower generation probabilities. Most TCR sequences were observed very rarely across donors, whereas some public TCRs were present in many individuals. In both the original and validation cohorts, the classifier was reported to diagnose cytomegalovirus status with high specificity and sensitivity. A later analysis reported that several top co-occurrence clusters appeared linked to parvovirus B19, influenza, CMV and Epstein-Barr virus. Because counts were too low, 15 to 20 rarely observed V segments, including chromosome 9 orphons, were left out of the earlier analysis of 500 to 750 of the donors. Correlated functional status among segregating V segments might reflect linkage disequilibrium, but an unknown experimental factor could not be ruled out. Specific HLA alleles were associated with around 18,000 TCR beta sequences at a false discovery rate of 0.05 in a later analysis. In a later analysis, TCR association rates were found to vary across HLA loci, with the most associated TCRs seen for DRB1 alleles and the fewest for HLA-C alleles. Most CMV-associated TCR beta chains appeared to be HLA-restricted in a later analysis, and the HLA associations seemed to be driven largely by CMV exposure. Because some donors lacked HLA typing at each locus, the association tests relied only on the typed subset.

The germline V gene (reference sequence) yields SEHNR for CDR1 and FQNEAQ for CDR2. From the cysteine up to the phenylalanine, the CDR3 has a length of 14 residues. Only CDR3 DNA remains: 42 bases, in frame from the first base. After removal of 7 bases from V and 2 bases from J, the junction retains 6 bases not matched to a gene. A note on this clone: Its recognized antigen is unknown. Within one base of it there is no much larger clone, and no base qualities were kept.

The cohort was made up of 666 healthy bone marrow donors. At the time of sampling, every cohort member was nominally healthy, though immune exposures that went unrecorded were likely present. The donor tested CMV seronegative, placing the donor among the 350 to 400 seronegative members of the cohort. Each donor provided a peripheral blood sample, and peripheral blood mononuclear cells were used for TCR beta sequencing. Genomic DNA extraction from the blood cell samples was performed with the Qiagen DNeasy Blood Extraction Kit. The library relied on the immunoSEQ multiplex PCR assay. For the multiplex PCR, a mixture combining 60 forward primers for TCR Vbeta segments and 13 reverse primers for TCR Jbeta segments was used. Amplification of the CDR3 region of rearranged TCR beta genes was performed with a multiplex PCR assay on genomic DNA. Amplified TCR beta libraries were sequenced as 87-base-pair reads on the Illumina HiSeq System. The authors processed their data as follows. A later analysis counted tens of millions of unique TCR beta chains across the 650 to 700 repertoires, and some 11 million of these chains were shared by at least two donors. To remove PCR and sequencing errors, raw reads were error-corrected and collapsed into unique sequences using a nearest-neighbor algorithm that merged closely related sequences. CDR3 sequences were aligned to IMGT reference sequences to assign V, D and J gene segments. Each retained sequence needed at least a six-nucleotide match to both a V gene segment and a J gene segment. Rearrangements were called productive when the CDR3 lacked stop codons and stayed in frame with V and J; all others were non-productive. CDR3 was defined according to IMGT convention as the region running from the second conserved V-encoded cysteine to the conserved J-encoded phenylalanine. In an earlier analysis of around 640 of the donors, sequences lacking an unambiguous match to a single V gene segment were excluded. An earlier analysis of fewer than 750 of the donors classified V segments as functional when productive rearrangements were above 56.7% and as segregating when the standard deviation between donors was above 5%. A statistical classification framework was built to diagnose cytomegalovirus status from the catalog of TCR beta chain sequences. In a later analysis, V and J genes were assigned by comparing TCR nucleotide sequences against IMGT/GENE-DB human TR gene sequences. In a later analysis, CDR3 sequences and most-parsimonious VDJ recombination scenarios were assigned using the TCRdist pipeline. In a later analysis, each TCR beta chain was defined by its CDR3 amino acid sequence together with its V-gene family, and reads lacking a unique V-gene family were excluded. In a later analysis, around 650 highly shared, low-generation-probability nucleotide sequences were removed to address suspected cross-contamination and a sequencing artifact. In a later analysis, a clonal expansion index for each public chain was calculated from normalized within-repertoire ranks of inferred template counts. In a later analysis, generation probabilities were computed with a VDJ recombination model fitted to out-of-frame rearrangements, and the resulting probabilities were checked against IGoR. Hypergeometric tests were used in a later analysis to score TCR-TCR, TCR-HLA and TCR-CMV co-occurrence, with a repertoire-size bias correction applied to the TCR pairs. False discovery rates were estimated in a later analysis by permuting HLA or CMV assignments 20 times. A later analysis grouped co-occurring TCRs with DBSCAN, adding TCRdist sequence similarity when clustering within HLA-allele-positive subsets. Repertoires with fewer than 30,000 or more than 120,000 public chains, plus five repertoires with anomalous nucleotide sharing, were excluded from co-occurrence clustering. Here the immuneACCESS table is served through TCRdb, limited to in-frame sequences with V and J called. Missing clones are a known gap in these copies; in checked studies unresolved V genes cover under half, and the rest lacks a known reason. V and J calls and clone size are those listed in that table; D and trimming were worked out from the DNA. Present in this sample are approximately 79,000 clones, around 76% of which were seen just once. Jointly, the top ten make up approximately 1.5% of the sample.

This TCR was recovered from a middle-aged man in good health and CMV-seronegative. The specimen sequenced was PBMCs. The V gene is TRBV7-9 and the J gene is TRBJ2-7; 9 nucleotides in the junction match TRBD1. The bases are TGTGCCAGCAACCAACAGGGGGCGGCCTACGAGCAGTACTTC. Translated, this gives CASNQQGAAYEQYF. Reference TRBV7-9 and TRBJ2-7 genes cover what lies past the CDR3, so the full variable domain is DTGVSQNPRHKITKRGQNVTFRCDPISEHNRLYWYRQTLGQGPEFLTYFQNEAQLEKSRLLSDRFSAERPKGSFSTLEIQRTEQGDSAMYLCASNQQGAAYEQYFGPGTRLTVT.